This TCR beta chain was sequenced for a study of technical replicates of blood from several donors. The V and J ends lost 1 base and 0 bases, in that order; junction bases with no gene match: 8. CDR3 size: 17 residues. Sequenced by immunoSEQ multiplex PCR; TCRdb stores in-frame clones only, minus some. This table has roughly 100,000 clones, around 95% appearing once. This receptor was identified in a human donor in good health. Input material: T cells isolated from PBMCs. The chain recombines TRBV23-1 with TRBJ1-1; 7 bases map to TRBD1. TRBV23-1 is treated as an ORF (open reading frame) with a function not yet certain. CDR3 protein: CASSQLQRGPLNTEAFF. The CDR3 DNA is TGCGCCAGCAGTCAATTACAAAGGGGGCCACTGAACACTGAAGCTTTCTTT.